The entry below gives a single T cell receptor beta chain sequence along with its context. Antigen specificity is unknown. The entry originates in a study of PD-1 blockade in mismatch repair-deficient tumors. Study context: Patients had eleven to twelve mismatch repair-deficient cancer types, all previously treated and progressing.

Germline CDR1 and CDR2: ENHRY and SYGVKD. This CDR3 is built from 11 residues. V lost 10 bases to trimming and J lost 1 base, with 5 bases between them. This table comes from immunoSEQ multiplex PCR, and its TCRdb copy is limited to in-frame clones, with some not included. This sample has about 120,000 clones, with around three quarters found just once. Study-level results: Rapid post-treatment expansion, then contraction, generally preceding radiologic response, marked tumor-resident clones.

The sequencing here drew on peripheral blood, taken 60 to 65 weeks after starting pembrolizumab. The TCR sequence derives from an adult with mismatch repair-deficient cancer. V is TRBV10-3 and J is TRBJ2-1; the D is unclear. In DNA, the CDR3 is TGTGCCACCCATTCCTACAATGAGCAGTTCTTC. Protein sequence: CATHSYNEQFF.